A single sample gave rise to the 27 T cell receptor beta chains below, sequenced in a study of shared clonotypes between healthy human individuals (dated by TCRdb to 2018 to 2021). Library construction relied on the immunoSEQ multiplex PCR assay. Not all clones reach the TCRdb copy of this immuneACCESS table, which keeps in-frame sequences only. Checked studies attribute under half of the gap to unresolved V genes and leave the rest unexplained. A total of 2,100,000 or so clones appear in this sample, nearly 97% of them only once. The ten largest clones add up to over 0.1% of the sample. The specimen sequenced was naive CD4+ T cells sorted from blood. The label giving this sample's cell subset or site can be read as: CD45RA+ positively selected. Source of these receptors: a man between 18 and 35 years old in good health.

The count of this clone is one. The CDR3 DNA is TGTGCCAGCAGTCGGGACAGGGGACTCTACAATGAGCAGTTCTTC. Residues: CASSRDRGLYNEQFF. The chain has TRBV28 and TRBJ2-1; 10 bases are a match to TRBD1. This CDR3 has 15 amino acids. The V gene end was trimmed by 5 bases and the J gene end by 3 bases; junction bases not matched to a gene: 4. Germline CDR1 MDHEN, CDR2 SYDVKM.

The V call is TRBV21-1, the J call TRBJ2-7; the table gives TRBD2 as D, unverified against the DNA. TRBV21-1 is a pseudogene segment. The CDR3 sequence is 16 residues long. The CDR3 coding sequence is TGTGCCAGCAGCTACTGGAGGGCTAGCGGGGGCCACGAGCAGTACTTC. This codes for CASSYWRASGGHEQYF.

The chain joins TRBV5-1 to TRBJ2-5; D is possibly TRBD1 or TRBD2 (6 bases each). CDR3 length equals 16 residues. CDR1 SGHRS and CDR2 YFSETQ come from the germline V gene. V lost 5 bases to trimming and J lost 4 bases, with 21 bases between them. In nucleotides, the CDR3 is TGCGCCAGCAGGACAAACGCGGGACGGGGGCCAGAGACCCAGTACTTC. Translating gives CASRTNAGRGPETQYF.

The chain employs TRBV7-2 and TRBJ1-1; TRBD1 is a possible D gene (5 bases). The CDR3 runs to 15 residues. CDR1 and CDR2 (germline): SGHTA, FQGNSA. Trimming took 0 bases from V and 1 from J, leaving 9 bases between them. CDR3 sequence (DNA): TGTGCCAGCAGCTTAGCGCAGGGATGGAACACTGAAGCTTTCTTT. Protein product: CASSLAQGWNTEAFF.

Regarding this clone: Its ends do not fully match the called genes, so a read error is possible. The chain links TRBV7-7 to TRBJ2-7; D is undetermined. The CDR3 contains 10 residues. Germline values: CDR1 SSHAT, CDR2 FNYEAQ (reference sequence). This CDR3 reads CASRTYEQYF. CDR3 bases: TGTGCTAGCAGGACCTACGAGCAGTACTTC.

This chain connects TRBV6-5 to TRBJ1-6, with D possibly matching TRBD1 (6 bases). The V gene lost 0 bases and the J gene lost 8 bases, with 11 bases spanning the gap. The CDR3 consists of 15 residues. CDR1 and CDR2 (germline): MNHEY, SVGAGI. CDR3 protein: CASSYSDRKYSPLHF. The CDR3, as DNA: TGTGCCAGCAGTTACTCGGACAGAAAATATTCACCCCTCCACTTT.

This chain connects TRBV10-3 to TRBJ2-1, with D perhaps TRBD1 or TRBD2 (5 bases each). Germline CDR1 reads ENHRY; CDR2 reads SYGVKD. The V end was cut by 7 bases, the J end by 6 bases, with 19 bases between. The CDR3 consists of 15 residues. The chain's CDR3 is CAINEGAADVNEQFF. The CDR3 nucleotides are TGTGCCATCAACGAAGGGGCAGCGGACGTCAATGAGCAGTTCTTC.

This clone was detected once. The chain employs TRBV30 and TRBJ1-2; D is undetermined. V lost 5 bases to trimming and J lost 5 bases, with 6 bases between them. The germline V gene has CDR1 GTSNPN and CDR2 SVGIG (reference sequence). CDR3 length: 10 residues. CDR3 nucleotides: TGTGCCTGGTCTACTTATGGCTACACCTTC. The encoded protein is CAWSTYGYTF.

This chain connects TRBV4-2 to TRBJ2-1; 12 bases are a match to TRBD2. Germline V gene lookup returns CDR1 LGHNA and CDR2 YNFKEQ. The CDR3 spans 18 residues. The ends lost 0 bases at V and 6 bases at J; junction bases unmatched: 9. This chain's CDR3 is CASSQDRTASGRVNEQFF. CDR3 DNA sequence: TGTGCCAGCAGCCAAGATCGGACGGCTAGCGGGAGGGTCAATGAGCAGTTCTTC.

The chain links TRBV5-1 to TRBJ1-1; D gene ambiguous. V was shortened by 4 bases and J by 4 bases, with 14 bases between the two germline ends. This CDR3 is 14 amino acids long. Germline V gene data show CDR1 as SGHRS and CDR2 as YFSETQ. The DNA for the CDR3 is TGCGCCAGCAGCCCAACCTCCGGATCCACTGAAGCTTTCTTT. Protein: CASSPTSGSTEAFF.

For the CDR3, the DNA is TGCGCCAGCAAGACCGGGACTAGGATCATAGAGACCCAGTACTTC. Its translation: CASKTGTRIIETQYF. This sequence joins TRBV10-1 and TRBJ2-5; 8 bases are shared with TRBD2. This CDR3 spans 15 amino acids. Per the germline V gene, CDR1 is WNHNN and CDR2 is SYGVQD (reference sequence). After removal of 7 bases from V and 4 bases from J, the junction contained 11 bases not matched to a gene.

CDR3 sequence: CASSLAPGQGFYGYTF. DNA for the CDR3: TGCGCCAGCAGCTTGGCCCCGGGACAGGGATTCTATGGCTACACCTTC. The chain has TRBV5-1 and TRBJ1-2; 9 nucleotides align to TRBD1. The CDR3 is 16 residues long. In germline, CDR1 is SGHRS, CDR2 YFSETQ. The V segment lost 0 bases and the J segment 4 bases; nucleotides outside the gene matches: 7.

V usage is TRBV6-6 and J usage is TRBJ1-4; 7 bases match TRBD1. Trimming at V came to 6 bases and at J to 8 bases, leaving 9 bases not matched to a gene. Germline V gene sequence: CDR1 MNHNY, CDR2 SVGAGI (reference sequence). This CDR3 spans 14 amino acids. DNA for the CDR3: TGTGCCAGCAGATCGACAGGGACGAAGGAAAAACTGTTTTTT. This encodes CASRSTGTKEKLFF.

This clone was recorded only once. The chain links TRBV7-2 to TRBJ2-3, with 7 bases that match TRBD1. This CDR3 contains 16 residues. Looked up from germline, CDR1 is SGHTA and CDR2 is FQGNSA. The J segment lost 2 bases and the V segment lost 5 bases, leaving 10 bases of the junction unmatched. DNA for the CDR3: TGTGCCAGCAGCCCCCGGACAGGAAAACTCACAGATACGCAGTATTTT. It is translated as CASSPRTGKLTDTQYF.

This sequence joins TRBV28 and TRBJ2-3; D possibly uses TRBD1 or TRBD2 (5 bases each). V was shortened by 8 bases and J by 4 bases, with 16 bases between the two germline ends. This CDR3 spans 14 amino acids. The germline V gene encodes CDR1 MDHEN and CDR2 SYDVKM. CDR3 loop: CASRSGRSADTQYF. DNA for the CDR3: TGTGCCAGCCGGTCGGGACGATCGGCAGATACGCAGTATTTT.

This clone has just one count. The genes are TRBV27 and TRBJ2-1, with D tentatively TRBD1 (9 bases). Germline V gene sequence: CDR1 MNHEY, CDR2 SMNVEV (reference sequence). The CDR3 is made up of 21 amino acids. V lost 5 bases to trimming and J lost 0 bases, with 29 bases between them. CDR3 in DNA: TGTGCCAGCAGTCCCGGACAGGGGAGGTTCGTACTAGCGGCCTCCTACAATGAGCAGTTCTTC. It codes for CASSPGQGRFVLAASYNEQFF.

This CDR3 reads CASSLGSSGRETQYF. DNA for the CDR3: TGCGCCAGCAGCTTGGGTAGTTCAGGCAGGGAGACCCAGTACTTC. J is TRBJ2-5 and V is TRBV5-1; D uncertain. Trimming took off 0 bases at V and 5 bases at J, with 14 bases between the two ends. The CDR3 consists of 15 residues. CDR1 and CDR2 (germline): SGHRS, YFSETQ. Supplemented by reference TRBV5-1 and TRBJ2-5, the full variable domain reads KAGVTQTPRYLIKTRGQQVTLSCSPISGHRSVSWYQQTPGQGLQFLFEYFSETQRNKGNFPGRFSGRQFSNSRSEMNVSTLELGDSALYLCASSLGSSGRETQYFGPGTRLLVL.

The chain links TRBV5-1 to TRBJ2-1, with D perhaps matching TRBD2 (8 bases). Germline CDR1 reads SGHRS; CDR2 reads YFSETQ. CDR3 size: 16 residues. The ends were cut back, 4 bases at V and 0 bases at J, with 14 bases in the middle. The CDR3: CASSMTGTSSYNEQFF. In nucleotides, the CDR3 is TGCGCCAGCAGCATGACAGGGACTAGCTCCTACAATGAGCAGTTCTTC. Variable domain in full (rest from reference TRBV5-1 and TRBJ2-1): KAGVTQTPRYLIKTRGQQVTLSCSPISGHRSVSWYQQTPGQGLQFLFEYFSETQRNKGNFPGRFSGRQFSNSRSEMNVSTLELGDSALYLCASSMTGTSSYNEQFFGPGTRLTVL.

The gene calls are TRBV15 and TRBJ1-1; D is unresolved. Germline CDR1 and CDR2: LNHNV and YYDKDF (reference sequence). The CDR3 sequence is 14 residues long. The ends were cut back, 0 bases at V and 3 bases at J, with 8 bases in the middle. CDR3 sequence reads: CATSRDPYDTEAFF. CDR3 in DNA: TGTGCCACCAGCAGAGACCCGTACGACACTGAAGCTTTCTTT.

V and J are TRBV7-8 and TRBJ2-5, with TRBD2 identical over 9 bases. This CDR3 region has 18 residues. V lost 5 bases and J lost 2; bases outside the gene matches: 15. Germline loops: CDR1 SGHVS, CDR2 FQNEAQ. The CDR3 DNA sequence: TGTGCCAGCAGCCCCCACCCGGTGGTAGCGGGGGCACAAGAGACCCAGTACTTC. Its protein is CASSPHPVVAGAQETQYF.

This sequence joins TRBV5-8 and TRBJ1-1; possible D gene TRBD1, 5 bases. CDR1 and CDR2 from the germline V gene are SGHTS and YDEGEE. This CDR3 is built from 15 residues. Trimming pared 5 bases from V and 0 bases from J, leaving 14 bases between. The CDR3 region is CASRFRVPMNTEAFF. The DNA for the CDR3 is TGTGCCAGCAGATTCAGGGTACCCATGAACACTGAAGCTTTCTTT.

This sequence joins TRBV30 and TRBJ1-4, with D maybe TRBD1 (6 bases). The CDR3 sequence is 13 residues long. V was shortened by 3 bases and J by 2 bases, with 7 bases between the two germline ends. The V gene's germline CDR1 is GTSNPN and CDR2 SVGIG (reference sequence). In DNA, the CDR3 is TGTGCCTGGAGGCAGGGGACTAATGAAAAACTGTTTTTT. It codes for CAWRQGTNEKLFF.

The gene calls are TRBV15 and TRBJ2-5; D is possibly TRBD1 (6 bases). The CDR3 runs to 15 residues. V was cut by 0 bases and J by 0 bases, with 8 bases left in between. The germline V gene encodes CDR1 LNHNV and CDR2 YYDKDF (reference sequence). The CDR3 DNA is TGTGCCACCAGCAGAGAGACAGGCTACCAAGAGACCCAGTACTTC. Amino acids: CATSRETGYQETQYF.

Turning to this clone: A read error likely explains this, since a far larger clone differs by one base. Additional DNA sequences in this sample encode the identical CDR3. The V gene is TRBV10-3, the J gene TRBJ1-1; TRBD1 aligns across 8 bases. The CDR3 totals 14 residues. CDR1 and CDR2 (germline): ENHRY, SYGVKD. V lost 4 bases, J lost 1 base, and 2 bases stayed unmatched. CDR3 nucleotides: TGTGCCATCAGTGCTGACAGGGGGAACACTGAAGCTTTCTTT. Amino acid sequence: CAISADRGNTEAFF.

V gene TRBV9 combines with J gene TRBJ2-1; a weak D match, TRBD2 (6 bases). The CDR3 is 16 amino acids. Trimming took 3 bases from V and 6 from J, leaving 19 bases between them. Germline assignment: CDR1 SGDLS and CDR2 YYNGEE. The chain's CDR3 is CASSAWDSRNLNEQFF. The CDR3 DNA sequence: TGTGCCAGCAGCGCATGGGACTCTAGGAACCTCAATGAGCAGTTCTTC.

The chain employs TRBV1 and TRBJ2-7; the DNA was not compared with TRBD2, the D call given in the table. TRBV1 corresponds to a pseudogene. The CDR3 has 16 residues. CDR3 protein: CTSSLGTSGADHEQYF. Written as DNA, the CDR3 is TGCACCAGCAGCCTAGGGACTAGCGGGGCTGACCACGAGCAGTACTTC.

The chain is built from TRBV11-3 and TRBJ2-3; 8 positions agree with TRBD2. CDR3 length: 16 amino acids. Germline lookup yields CDR1 SGHNT and CDR2 YENEEA. V was clipped by 2 bases and J by 0 bases; unmatched bases: 4. CDR3 sequence: CASSLSASGSTDTQYF. CDR3 sequence (DNA): TGTGCCAGCAGCTTATCGGCTAGCGGGAGCACAGATACGCAGTATTTT.